The source of this T cell receptor (beta chain) is a study of cytomegalovirus exposure and HLA in healthy donors. On this clone: Its antigen is still unknown.

General observations from the study: Donors were assumed by presence/absence analyses to have roughly uniform sequencing depth. The study labeled more than 150 TCR beta chains cytomegalovirus-associated.

The V end lost 7 bases, the J end lost 4 bases, and 13 bases lay between the germline ends. The germline CDR1 and CDR2 sequences are SNHLY and FYNNEI. The CDR3 sequence is 13 residues long. Primers for the PCR totalled 60 Vbeta and 13 Jbeta. The table came from immunoSEQ multiplex PCR; TCRdb's copy has only in-frame clones and leaves some out. The table includes approximately 150,000 clones, roughly 84% detected once. This chain joins TRBV2 and TRBJ1-1; the D gene is possibly TRBD1 (5 bases). Sequencing was done on a sample of PBMCs. The TCR sequence derives from a man under 40 in good health and CMV-seropositive. In DNA form, the CDR3 reads TGTGCCAGCACTCCAGGGATTTTCACTGAAGCTTTCTTT. This encodes CASTPGIFTEAFF.